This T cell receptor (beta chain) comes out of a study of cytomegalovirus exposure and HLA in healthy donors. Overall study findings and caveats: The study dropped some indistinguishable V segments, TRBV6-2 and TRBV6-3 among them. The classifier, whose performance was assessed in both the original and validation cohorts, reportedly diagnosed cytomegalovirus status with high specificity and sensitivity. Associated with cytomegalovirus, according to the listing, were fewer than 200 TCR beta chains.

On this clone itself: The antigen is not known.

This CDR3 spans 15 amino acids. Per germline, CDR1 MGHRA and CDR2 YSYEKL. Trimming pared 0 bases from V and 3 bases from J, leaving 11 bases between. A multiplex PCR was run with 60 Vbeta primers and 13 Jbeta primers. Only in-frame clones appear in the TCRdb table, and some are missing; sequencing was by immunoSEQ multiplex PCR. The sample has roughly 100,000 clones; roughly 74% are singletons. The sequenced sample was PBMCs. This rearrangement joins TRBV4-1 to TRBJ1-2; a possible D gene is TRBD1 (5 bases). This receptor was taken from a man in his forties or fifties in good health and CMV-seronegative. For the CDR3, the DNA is TGCGCCAGCAGCCAAGACCCAGGGATGGACTATGGCTACACCTTC. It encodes CASSQDPGMDYGYTF.